This passage covers 13 T cell receptor beta chains from one sample sequenced in a study of brain T cells in children with intractable seizures (dated by TCRdb to the early 2020s). The sample's time point, from its label and the paper: blood from clinic visit 5 months post-surgery; TSC patient then seizure free. Library preparation was by the immunoSEQ multiplex PCR assay. The clones in this table, taken by TCRdb from immuneACCESS, are in-frame only. Not every clone is retained; where verified, under half of the shortfall comes from an unresolved V gene, and the cause of the rest is unknown. The sample profile shows about 350,000 clones; about 93% of them were found once. Of the sample, 5.7% falls within the top ten clones. The starting material was peripheral blood, obtained roughly 5 months after surgery. Receptor source: a boy under three years old with tuberous sclerosis and intractable seizures.

The rearrangement joins TRBV5-1 to TRBJ2-7; D not resolved. V was shortened by 5 bases and J by 4 bases, with 19 bases between the two germline ends. The CDR3 has 15 amino acids. Germline V gene data show CDR1 as SGHRS and CDR2 as YFSETQ. This chain's CDR3 is CASRLTGPEVYEQYF. CDR3 DNA sequence: TGCGCCAGCAGATTAACTGGACCAGAAGTTTACGAGCAGTACTTC.

The rearrangement uses TRBV30 and TRBJ2-3; perhaps TRBD2 as D (6 bases). The CDR3 spans 13 residues. The V gene lost 3 bases and the J gene lost 3 bases, with 10 bases spanning the gap. Germline V lookup: CDR1 GTSNPN, CDR2 SVGIG (reference sequence). CDR3 coding DNA: TGTGCCTGGAGCGGGGGACGGACAGATACGCAGTATTTT. Its protein product is CAWSGGRTDTQYF.

The chain is built from TRBV7-9 and TRBJ2-7; no clear D. Germline values: CDR1 SEHNR, CDR2 FQNEAQ (reference sequence). This CDR3 spans 13 amino acids. Trimming removed 3 bases at V and 5 bases at J, with 11 bases between. The CDR3 loop reads CASSFPLRDEQYF. CDR3 DNA: TGTGCCAGCAGCTTCCCCCTTCGGGACGAGCAGTACTTC.

CDR3 protein: CASSDIYRDNYWELFF. The CDR3 region has the DNA TGTGCCAGCAGTGACATATACCGGGACAACTATTGGGAGCTGTTTTTT. The chain has TRBV6-4 and TRBJ2-2, with a weak D call TRBD1 (6 bases). The CDR3 has 16 residues. Germline CDR1 reads MRHNA; CDR2 reads SNTAGT. V was shortened by 2 bases and J by 9 bases, with 19 bases between the two germline ends.

The chain carries TRBV24-1 and TRBJ1-2; D not resolved. Germline values: CDR1 KGHDR, CDR2 SFDVKD. The CDR3 sequence is 15 residues long. Deletions cut 3 bases from V and 5 bases from J, with 15 bases between. The CDR3 sequence: CATSDNLGPPYGYTF. The CDR3 coding sequence is TGTGCCACCAGTGATAACTTAGGTCCCCCTTATGGCTACACCTTC.

The gene calls are TRBV2 and TRBJ2-6; 7 bases fit TRBD1. CDR3 length: 15 residues. V was clipped by 9 bases and J by 0 bases; unmatched bases: 5. CDR1 and CDR2 (germline): SNHLY, FYNNEI. The CDR3 bases are TGTGCCAGTAGGGACAGACTCTCTGGGGCCAACGTCCTGACTTTC. Translating gives CASRDRLSGANVLTF. Drawing the rest from reference TRBV2 and TRBJ2-6, the complete variable domain is EPEVTQTPSHQVTQMGQEVILRCVPISNHLYFYWYRQILGQKVEFLVSFYNNEISEKSEIFDDQFSVERPDGSNFTLKIRSTKLEDSAMYFCASRDRLSGANVLTFGAGSRLTVL.

The chain joins TRBV5-5 to TRBJ1-4; no reliable D call. The CDR3 spans 15 residues. Deletions cut 3 bases from V and 0 bases from J, with 9 bases between. Germline CDR1 reads SGHKS; CDR2 reads YYEKEE (reference sequence). CDR3 coding DNA: TGTGCCAGCAGCTCTTCAGTCGCAACTAATGAAAAACTGTTTTTT. Translating gives CASSSSVATNEKLFF.

This clone was seen once. This sequence joins TRBV3-1 (or the pseudogene TRBV3-2) and TRBJ2-6; D is undetermined. The germline V gene has CDR1 LGHDT and CDR2 YNNKEL (reference sequence). This CDR3 has 15 amino acids. V lost 4 bases, J lost 2 bases, and 9 bases lay in between. For the CDR3, the DNA is TGTGCCAGCAGCCCGGTCCCCCCTGGGGCCAACGTCCTGACTTTC. This encodes CASSPVPPGANVLTF.

This rearrangement joins TRBV25-1 to TRBJ1-1, with unresolved D. V lost 6 bases and J lost 0, with 11 bases in between. The CDR3 is 14 amino acids. Per the germline V gene, CDR1 is MGHDK and CDR2 is SYGVNS. Here the CDR3 DNA reads TGTGCCAGCAGATTCGGACGGTTGAACACTGAAGCTTTCTTT. Translation gives CASRFGRLNTEAFF. Filled out from reference TRBV25-1 and TRBJ1-1, the complete variable domain reads EADIYQTPRYLVIGTGKKITLECSQTMGHDKMYWYQQDPGMELHLIHYSYGVNSTEKGDLSSESTVSRIRTEHFPLTLESARPSHTSQYLCASRFGRLNTEAFFGQGTRLTVV.

The chain joins TRBV10-3 to TRBJ2-1, with D possibly TRBD1 on 6 matching bases. CDR3 length equals 15 residues. Trimming shortened V by 3 bases and J by 4 bases, and 13 bases separated the two germline ends. In germline, CDR1 is ENHRY, CDR2 SYGVKD. CDR3: CAISDPPTGYNEQFF. The CDR3 region has the DNA TGTGCCATCAGTGACCCCCCGACAGGTTACAATGAGCAGTTCTTC.

The J gene is TRBJ2-3, the V gene TRBV11-1; 9 bases fit TRBD2. V shed 5 bases, J shed 0 bases, and the junction held 6 bases outside the gene matches. CDR1 SGHAT and CDR2 FQDESV come from the germline V gene (reference sequence). This CDR3 is 16 amino acids long. The CDR3 loop reads CASSALAGFSTDTQYF. The CDR3 region has the DNA TGTGCCAGCAGCGCCCTAGCGGGGTTTAGCACAGATACGCAGTATTTT.

V gene TRBV5-1 combines with J gene TRBJ1-1; D not certain. CDR1 and CDR2 (germline): SGHRS, YFSETQ. V shed 2 bases and J shed 2 bases, with 22 bases lying between them. The CDR3 has 18 residues. In DNA, the CDR3 is TGCGCCAGCAGCTTCCCCGGGCCGGGCGGCCTGATTAACACTGAAGCTTTCTTT. Residues: CASSFPGPGGLINTEAFF.

V usage is TRBV15 and J usage is TRBJ2-5; TRBD2 agrees at 11 bases. With 4 bases clipped from V and 5 bases from J, the junction kept 12 bases outside the gene matches. CDR3 length: 17 amino acids. Looked up from germline, CDR1 is LNHNV and CDR2 is YYDKDF (reference sequence). CDR3 bases: TGTGCCACCAGCACCACTAGCGGGGGCTGGGGCCGGGAGACCCAGTACTTC. It is translated as CATSTTSGGWGRETQYF.